These 14 T cell receptor beta chains share one sample of origin, sequenced in a study of blood T cell repertoires in COVID-19. Measured with immunoSEQ multiplex PCR; TCRdb has only the in-frame clones, and not every one. This table holds some 250,000 clones, roughly 85% found once. The sample comprised PBMCs or T cells enriched from blood (not recorded which). The receptors stem from a woman between 45 and 60 years old who had recovered from COVID-19.

The chain joins TRBV14 to TRBJ2-1, with D perhaps matching TRBD2 (6 bases). The CDR3 sequence is 16 residues long. Germline CDR1 reads SGHDN; CDR2 reads FVKESK. Deletions cut 1 base from V and 8 bases from J, with 18 bases between. The DNA of the CDR3 is TGTGCCAGCAGCCAAGGTGATTGGGGGGACCTCGATGAGCAGTTCTTC. This gives the protein CASSQGDWGDLDEQFF.

The chain carries TRBV3-1 (or the pseudogene TRBV3-2) and TRBJ1-2; 7 bases are shared with TRBD1. This CDR3 region has 13 residues. Per the germline V gene, CDR1 is LGHDT and CDR2 is YNNKEL (reference sequence). The V and J ends lost 4 bases and 3 bases, in that order; junction bases with no gene match: 2. DNA for the CDR3: TGTGCCAGCAGCCGCGGGACAGACTATGGCTACACCTTC. Its translation is CASSRGTDYGYTF.

This rearrangement joins TRBV13 to TRBJ2-6, with D possibly being TRBD2 (7 bases). The germline gives CDR1 PRHDT, CDR2 FYEKMQ (reference sequence). The CDR3 extends over 19 amino acids. The V and J ends lost 5 bases and 2 bases respectively, with 22 bases between them. The CDR3 DNA is TGTGCCAGCAGCCAGGCGATCGGGGGGCAGTTACCTGGGGCCAACGTCCTGACTTTC. Encoded protein: CASSQAIGGQLPGANVLTF.

V and J are TRBV5-1 and TRBJ2-1; maybe TRBD1 (5 bases). The germline V gene has CDR1 SGHRS and CDR2 YFSETQ. V was clipped by 4 bases and J by 5 bases, with 16 bases between them. The CDR3 sequence is 15 residues long. The CDR3 DNA reads TGCGCCAGCAGCCAGCAGGGTGGTGGGAACAATGAGCAGTTCTTC. Protein product: CASSQQGGGNNEQFF. The whole variable domain, filled in from reference TRBV5-1 and TRBJ2-1, reads KAGVTQTPRYLIKTRGQQVTLSCSPISGHRSVSWYQQTPGQGLQFLFEYFSETQRNKGNFPGRFSGRQFSNSRSEMNVSTLELGDSALYLCASSQQGGGNNEQFFGPGTRLTVL.

CDR3 loop: CASSPRTGELTNYGYTF. The CDR3 DNA is TGTGCCAGTAGTCCCCGGACAGGTGAGCTTACTAACTATGGCTACACCTTC. V is TRBV19 and J is TRBJ1-2; 7 nucleotides line up with TRBD1. J gave up 0 bases and V 5 bases, and 12 bases lay outside the gene matches. Per the germline V gene, CDR1 is LNHDA and CDR2 is SQIVND (reference sequence). This CDR3 has 17 residues.

Written as DNA, the CDR3 is TGTGCCAGCAGCATTATTAGCGGGAGTGGGCAAGAGACCCAGTACTTC. This codes for CASSIISGSGQETQYF. The chain carries TRBV28 and TRBJ2-5, with 9 bases aligning to TRBD2. The CDR3 totals 16 residues. Germline V gene sequence: CDR1 MDHEN, CDR2 SYDVKM. V was pared by 6 bases and J by 2 bases, with 10 bases of the junction left unmatched.

The chain carries TRBV30 and TRBJ2-1; 11 bases map to TRBD2. CDR1 is GTSNPN, CDR2 SVGIG, per germline (reference sequence). V was pared by 1 base and J by 4 bases, with 9 bases of the junction left unmatched. The length of the CDR3 is 17 residues. CDR3: CAWSGLSTSGTYNEQFF. Written as DNA, the CDR3 is TGTGCCTGGAGTGGGCTTTCGACTAGCGGGACATACAATGAGCAGTTCTTC.

This clone was seen just once. The CDR3 sequence is CASSPNYNEQFF. The CDR3 region has the DNA TGTGCCAGCAGCCCCAACTACAATGAGCAGTTCTTC. The gene calls are TRBV11-1 and TRBJ2-1; no definite D call. The CDR3 has 12 residues. Deletions cut 5 bases from V and 3 bases from J, with 5 bases between. The germline V gene encodes CDR1 SGHAT and CDR2 FQDESV (reference sequence).

The chain combines TRBV4-1 with TRBJ2-1; 12 bases are shared with TRBD2. The V segment lost 4 bases and the J segment 3 bases; nucleotides outside the gene matches: 7. CDR1 and CDR2 from the germline V gene are MGHRA and YSYEKL. This CDR3 spans 17 amino acids. The CDR3 DNA reads TGCGCCAGCAGCCGAGCCGGGACTAGCGGGCTCTACAATGAGCAGTTCTTC. Translated, it gives CASSRAGTSGLYNEQFF.

This clone came up once. This chain uses TRBV2 with TRBJ2-1, with D tentatively TRBD2 (6 bases). The CDR3 covers 13 residues. Germline CDR1 SNHLY, CDR2 FYNNEI. Trimming cost V 11 bases and J 8 bases, with 19 bases left between them. The DNA for the CDR3 is TGTGCCGCTAGGGAGGCGAGGAGGGATGAGCAGTTCTTC. It translates to CAAREARRDEQFF.

The CDR3 nucleotides read TGTGCCAGCAGTTTTATCAGCGGGAGGATCAATGAGCAGTTCTTC. This encodes CASSFISGRINEQFF. The chain employs TRBV27 and TRBJ2-1, with TRBD2 identical over 9 bases. This CDR3 is built from 15 residues. V gave up 3 bases and J gave up 6 bases; unmatched junction bases: 6. Per the germline V gene, CDR1 is MNHEY and CDR2 is SMNVEV (reference sequence).

The V call is TRBV29-1, the J call TRBJ1-2, with D maybe TRBD1 (6 bases). Germline loops: CDR1 SQVTM, CDR2 ANQGSEA. V was clipped by 7 bases and J by 3 bases, with 18 bases between them. The CDR3 contains 14 residues. The CDR3 nucleotides read TGCAGCGCCACCGGTAGGGGGATAGACTATGGCTACACCTTC. Encoded protein: CSATGRGIDYGYTF.

The J gene is TRBJ2-7, the V gene TRBV13; 12 bases line up with TRBD2. This CDR3 region has 16 residues. Looked up from germline, CDR1 is PRHDT and CDR2 is FYEKMQ (reference sequence). V lost 5 bases, J lost 3 bases, and 8 bases stayed unmatched. CDR3 sequence reads: CASSLTGTSGLYEQYF. The CDR3 DNA reads as TGTGCCAGCAGCCTAACCGGGACTAGCGGGCTCTACGAGCAGTACTTC.

This clone has just a few counts. The J gene is TRBJ1-2, the V gene TRBV5-1; a possible D gene is TRBD1 (6 bases). CDR3 length: 14 residues. V was cut by 0 bases and J by 8 bases, with 14 bases left in between. Germline CDR1 reads SGHRS; CDR2 reads YFSETQ. Written as DNA, the CDR3 is TGCGCCAGCAGCTTGGAAGGCAGGGGTGGAGGCTACACCTTC. It translates to CASSLEGRGGGYTF.